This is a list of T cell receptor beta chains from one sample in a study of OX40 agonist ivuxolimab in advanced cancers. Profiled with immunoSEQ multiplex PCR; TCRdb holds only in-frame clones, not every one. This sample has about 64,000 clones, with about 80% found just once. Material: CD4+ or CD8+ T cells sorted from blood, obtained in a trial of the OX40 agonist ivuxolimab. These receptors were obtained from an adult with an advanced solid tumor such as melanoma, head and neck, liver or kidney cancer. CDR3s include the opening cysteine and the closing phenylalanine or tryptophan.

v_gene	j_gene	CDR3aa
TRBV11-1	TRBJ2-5	CASSRRTKETQYF
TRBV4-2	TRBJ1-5	CASSDPNQPQHF
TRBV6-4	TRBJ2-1	CASSDSDRALYEQFF
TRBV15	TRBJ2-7	CATSRDSFYEQYF
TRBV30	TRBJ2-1	CAWRIAGVGGGSYNEQFF
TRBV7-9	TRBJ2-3	CASSWAGTLDAYF
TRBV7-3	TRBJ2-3	CASSLAGRKTDTQYF
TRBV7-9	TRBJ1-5	CASSLDPLGSPQHF
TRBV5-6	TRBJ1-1	CASSLKVTGRAVAFF
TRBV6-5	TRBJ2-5	CASSYREGRETQYF
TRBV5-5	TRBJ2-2	CASSLAQVNGELFF
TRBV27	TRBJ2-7	CASSGDNSYEQYF
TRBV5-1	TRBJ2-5	CASSLGLSGKETQYF
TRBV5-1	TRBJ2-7	CASSLAGTAAYEQYF
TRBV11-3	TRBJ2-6	CASSSSSGMATGANVLTF
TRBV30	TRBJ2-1	CAWSHRLAGGPGSEQFF
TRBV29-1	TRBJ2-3	CSVVRGYTQYF
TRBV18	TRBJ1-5	CASSPTGGEIYSNQPQHF
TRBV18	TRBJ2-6	CASSGQRATTGANVLTF
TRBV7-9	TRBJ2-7	CASSLGFRTGKIEQYF
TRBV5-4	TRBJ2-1	CASSLSLAEYNEQFF
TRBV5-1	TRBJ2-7	CASSSRSYEQYF